This T cell receptor (beta chain) emerged from a study of T cells in Graves' hyperthyroidism and ophthalmopathy. The TCR beta CDR3 regions underwent amplification using RNA transcripts as the source. TCR CDR3 underwent first-round RT-PCR with the HTBI primer set. TCRdb re-called the multiplex PCR reads through MiXCR, storing one row per CDR3 protein. The data contain about 560,000 distinct CDR3 sequences, 35% to 55% of them singletons. CDR3 length: 14 residues. Germline lookup yields CDR1 SGHVS and CDR2 FQNEAQ. V gave up 4 bases and J gave up 4 bases, with 14 bases separating them. Diagnosis relied on clinical symptoms, serum thyroxine and TRAb, thyroid ultrasound and orbital computed tomography.

The TCR was taken from a woman aged 18-29 years with Graves' hyperthyroidism. The chain carries TRBV7-8 and TRBJ2-7; D possibly corresponds to TRBD2 (5 bases). The sample consisted of peripheral blood or thyroid tissue (not recorded which). The CDR3 region has the DNA TGTGCCAGCAGCTCCCCGGGATCGGTTTACGAGCAGTACTTC. Residues: CASSSPGSVYEQYF.